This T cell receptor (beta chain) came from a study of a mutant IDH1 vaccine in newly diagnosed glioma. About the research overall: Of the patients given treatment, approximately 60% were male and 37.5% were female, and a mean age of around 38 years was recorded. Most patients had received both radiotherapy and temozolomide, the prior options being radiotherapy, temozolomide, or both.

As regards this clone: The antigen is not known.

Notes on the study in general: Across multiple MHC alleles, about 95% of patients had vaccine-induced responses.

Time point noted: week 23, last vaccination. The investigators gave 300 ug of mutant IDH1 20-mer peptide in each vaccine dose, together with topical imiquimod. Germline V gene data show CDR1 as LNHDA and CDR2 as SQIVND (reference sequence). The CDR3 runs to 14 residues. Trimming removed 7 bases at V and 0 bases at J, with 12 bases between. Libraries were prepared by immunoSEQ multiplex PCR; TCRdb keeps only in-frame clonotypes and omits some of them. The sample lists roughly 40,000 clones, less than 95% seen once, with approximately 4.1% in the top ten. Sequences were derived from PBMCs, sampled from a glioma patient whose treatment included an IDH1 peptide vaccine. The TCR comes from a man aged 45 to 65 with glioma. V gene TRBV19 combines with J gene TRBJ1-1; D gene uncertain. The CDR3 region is CASKGGGMNTEAFF. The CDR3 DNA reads TGTGCCAGTAAGGGAGGCGGAATGAACACTGAAGCTTTCTTT.